This T cell receptor (beta chain) came from a study of human thymus T cells (dated by TCRdb to 2018 to 2020). Regarding the research as a whole: The study used seven to nine infant thymus samples plus four related peripheral blood samples to characterize TCR alpha and beta repertoires. The cohort included six male and two female infants, with donor ages spanning 7 to 244 days. Results and caveats for the whole study, not just this receptor: On average, thymus samples yielded hundreds of thousands of unique TCRB clonotypes, whereas blood samples yielded some 85,000. The related research reported highly overlapping thymic TCR repertoires among unrelated individuals. V and J gene segment usage appeared biased in both thymic and peripheral blood repertoires.

The thymus tissue came from surgical resects taken out during corrective cardiac surgery. The donors were immunologically healthy infants in Finland who had open corrective cardiac surgery for congenital heart defects. Thymocytes were released mechanically from tissue and stored at -70 °C as pellets of 10-30 million cells. A QIAsymphony instrument was used to extract genomic DNA from frozen cell pellets. The immunoSEQ multiplex PCR assay was used to amplify the TCRB and TCRAD loci from a standardized amount of quality-controlled genomic DNA. The V(D)J region was spanned by amplicons of a length sufficient to cover the CDR3 and to identify V and J genes. The commercial immunoSEQ service was used to sequence amplicons on an Illumina platform. As for the authors' bioinformatics: Primer bias and sequencing errors were corrected as previously described, and TCRAD and TCRB definitions were based on the IMGT database. The repertoires were analysed using immunoSEQ Analyzer 3.0 and VDJTools for basic statistics, V/J segment usage, diversity estimates, rarefaction and pairwise overlap. Diversity was estimated with Chao1, ChaoE, Efron-Thisted, Shannon and inverse Simpson indices, and also on datasets down-sampled to the smallest sample. Repertoire overlap was determined by strict matching of CDR3 nucleotide sequence, V gene and J gene, and Jaccard-based multidimensional scaling clustering was applied. TCRdb limited this immuneACCESS table to in-frame rearrangements with V and J called. A share of clones is missing; checked studies link under half to unresolved V genes, and the rest is unexplained. V and J calls and clone size come straight from that table; D and trimming were deduced from the DNA. For this sample the table gives 120,000 or so clones, of which about 95% were detected only once. Approximately 0.022% of the sample goes to the ten largest clones.

V and J are trimmed by 7 bases and 6 bases, and the gene matches miss 13 bases of the junction. The CDR3 spans 16 residues, from the cysteine through the phenylalanine. Only the CDR3 DNA stays, 48 bases, in frame from base 1. CDR1 and CDR2 (MNHNY, SVGAGI) derive from the germline V gene (reference sequence). Notes on this clone: No antigen is known for it. The record has no base qualities; no much larger clone is one base away.

The TCR was taken from a boy younger than two with a congenital heart defect but otherwise immunologically healthy. This chain joins TRBV6-6 to TRBJ2-3, and TRBD2 matches 10 of the central bases. The material sequenced was thymus tissue. Read as DNA, the sequence is TGTGCCAGCAATGGACTAGCGGTGAGGGGGCAGGATACGCAGTATTTT. Its translation is CASNGLAVRGQDTQYF.